This T cell receptor beta chain is drawn from a study of control samples from healthy donors and cancer patients. The protocol was immunoSEQ multiplex PCR, while the TCRdb copy is restricted to in-frame clones and leaves out a portion. The table has 130,000 or so clones, about 86% seen once. The V gene's germline CDR1 is SGHAT and CDR2 FQNNGV. The CDR3 runs 15 residues. V dropped 6 bases and J dropped 1 base, with 13 bases sitting between them. The sample consisted of blood. This TCR was recovered from a man under 40 in good health. V usage is TRBV11-2 and J usage is TRBJ2-1; no clear D gene. The CDR3 nucleotides read TGTGCCAGCAGGCCGACAAGCGAATCCTACAATGAGCAGTTCTTC. It yields the protein CASRPTSESYNEQFF.